These T cell receptor beta chains were read from a single sample in a study of cytomegalovirus exposure and HLA in healthy donors. Repertoires were generated with immunoSEQ multiplex PCR, while TCRdb's copy carries only in-frame clones and drops some. There are over 110,000 clones in the sample; around 80% occur only once, and under 3% lies in the top ten. Source material: PBMCs. These receptors originate from a female donor in good health and CMV-seronegative. Each CDR3 is given with its conserved first and last residue. Each record gives: D gene, V gene, clone size, J gene, CDR3 protein, CDR3 DNA. D genes are given only for firm matches. Size values are once, few and many counts, or a class for expanded clones, and some rows have none.

D gene: -
V gene: TRBV6-6
clone size: -
J gene: TRBJ1-4
CDR3 protein: CASSYSPQVGEKLFF
CDR3 DNA: TGTGCCAGCAGTTACTCGCCACAGGTCGGTGAAAAACTGTTTTTT

D gene: TRBD2
V gene: TRBV19
clone size: -
J gene: TRBJ2-1
CDR3 protein: CASSIRDLVTGLAGYEQFF
CDR3 DNA: TGTGCCAGTAGTATTCGGGATTTAGTAACGGGACTAGCGGGATATGAGCAGTTCTTC

D gene: -
V gene: TRBV19
clone size: -
J gene: TRBJ2-1
CDR3 protein: CASSGTFRKNEQFF
CDR3 DNA: TGTGCCAGTAGTGGGACTTTTAGGAAAAATGAGCAGTTCTTC

D gene: TRBD2
V gene: TRBV28
clone size: -
J gene: TRBJ2-7
CDR3 protein: CASSLAIAGVEQYF
CDR3 DNA: TGTGCCAGCAGTTTAGCAATAGCGGGGGTCGAGCAGTACTTC

D gene: TRBD1
V gene: TRBV28
clone size: -
J gene: TRBJ2-7
CDR3 protein: CASSADRALLHEQYF
CDR3 DNA: TGTGCCAGCAGTGCGGACAGGGCCCTTCTCCACGAGCAGTACTTC

D gene: -
V gene: TRBV28
clone size: -
J gene: TRBJ2-7
CDR3 protein: CASSAPHTYEQYF
CDR3 DNA: TGTGCCAGCAGTGCCCCACATACCTACGAGCAGTACTTC

D gene: -
V gene: TRBV28
clone size: -
J gene: TRBJ1-3
CDR3 protein: CASSSQGRDRNTIYF
CDR3 DNA: TGTGCCAGCAGTTCTCAGGGCAGGGATAGAAACACCATATATTTT

D gene: -
V gene: TRBV2
clone size: -
J gene: TRBJ2-1
CDR3 protein: CASSAGPGEQFF
CDR3 DNA: TGTGCCAGCAGTGCTGGCCCAGGTGAGCAGTTCTTC

D gene: TRBD2
V gene: TRBV2
clone size: -
J gene: TRBJ2-6
CDR3 protein: CASSELAAGANVLTF
CDR3 DNA: TGTGCCAGCAGTGAACTAGCGGCTGGGGCCAACGTCCTGACTTTC

D gene: TRBD2
V gene: TRBV28
clone size: -
J gene: TRBJ2-7
CDR3 protein: CASSLAGIYEQYF
CDR3 DNA: TGTGCCAGCAGTCTAGCGGGAATATACGAGCAGTACTTC

D gene: -
V gene: TRBV7-2
clone size: -
J gene: TRBJ1-4
CDR3 protein: CASSLDPLRTTNEKLFF
CDR3 DNA: TGTGCCAGCAGCTTAGATCCCCTCAGAACAACTAATGAAAAACTGTTTTTT

D gene: -
V gene: TRBV5-6
clone size: -
J gene: TRBJ2-1
CDR3 protein: CASSFENLGGEQFF
CDR3 DNA: TGTGCCAGCAGCTTTGAAAATCTGGGGGGTGAGCAGTTCTTC

D gene: TRBD1
V gene: TRBV5-1
clone size: -
J gene: TRBJ1-1
CDR3 protein: CASSLTGVPEAFF
CDR3 DNA: TGCGCCAGCAGCTTGACAGGGGTCCCTGAAGCTTTCTTT

D gene: -
V gene: TRBV28
clone size: -
J gene: TRBJ1-5
CDR3 protein: CASSPPGGNQPQHF
CDR3 DNA: TGTGCCAGCAGTCCTCCAGGGGGCAATCAGCCCCAGCATTTT

D gene: -
V gene: TRBV5-1
clone size: -
J gene: TRBJ2-7
CDR3 protein: CASSFGTGPYEQYF
CDR3 DNA: TGCGCCAGCAGCTTTGGCACAGGACCCTACGAGCAGTACTTC

D gene: TRBD2
V gene: TRBV29-1
clone size: -
J gene: TRBJ2-1
CDR3 protein: CSAAVLAGGPGDEQFF
CDR3 DNA: TGCAGCGCTGCAGTACTAGCGGGAGGGCCAGGCGATGAGCAGTTCTTC

D gene: TRBD1
V gene: TRBV19
clone size: -
J gene: TRBJ2-1
CDR3 protein: CASRDLGTVYNEQFF
CDR3 DNA: TGTGCCAGTAGAGACTTGGGGACAGTCTACAATGAGCAGTTCTTC

D gene: -
V gene: TRBV5-1
clone size: -
J gene: TRBJ2-7
CDR3 protein: CASSPDPDRPTYEQYF
CDR3 DNA: TGCGCCAGCAGCCCAGACCCCGACAGGCCCACCTACGAGCAGTACTTC

D gene: -
V gene: TRBV18
clone size: few
J gene: TRBJ2-1
CDR3 protein: CASSPPGSSYNEQFF
CDR3 DNA: TGTGCCAGCTCACCACCCGGGAGCTCCTACAATGAGCAGTTCTTC

D gene: TRBD2
V gene: TRBV19
clone size: -
J gene: TRBJ2-7
CDR3 protein: CASSELGLAGKYEQYF
CDR3 DNA: TGTGCCAGTAGTGAGCTGGGACTAGCGGGGAAATACGAGCAGTACTTC

D gene: -
V gene: TRBV14
clone size: -
J gene: TRBJ2-7
CDR3 protein: CASSQTGTFLYEQYF
CDR3 DNA: TGTGCCAGCAGCCAGACCGGGACTTTCCTGTACGAGCAGTACTTC

D gene: -
V gene: TRBV13
clone size: -
J gene: TRBJ2-5
CDR3 protein: CASSFAWRGQGETQYF
CDR3 DNA: TGTGCCAGCAGCTTTGCGTGGCGGGGGCAGGGGGAGACCCAGTACTTC

D gene: -
V gene: TRBV27
clone size: -
J gene: TRBJ2-3
CDR3 protein: CATYGGGRNPSTDTQYF
CDR3 DNA: TGTGCCACCTACGGGGGTGGGCGGAATCCTAGCACAGATACGCAGTATTTT

D gene: TRBD1
V gene: TRBV30
clone size: once
J gene: TRBJ1-2
CDR3 protein: CAWSVGGTGSGANYGYTF
CDR3 DNA: TGTGCCTGGAGTGTGGGGGGGACAGGGTCCGGGGCTAACTATGGCTACACCTTC

D gene: TRBD2
V gene: TRBV18
clone size: -
J gene: TRBJ2-7
CDR3 protein: CASSPLAVGSGPSYEQYF
CDR3 DNA: TGTGCCAGCTCACCCCTCGCGGTGGGTAGCGGGCCCTCCTACGAGCAGTACTTC

D gene: TRBD2
V gene: TRBV30
clone size: -
J gene: TRBJ2-7
CDR3 protein: CAWSVRREVEQYF
CDR3 DNA: TGTGCCTGGAGTGTACGGCGGGAGGTCGAGCAGTACTTC

D gene: -
V gene: TRBV18
clone size: -
J gene: TRBJ2-2
CDR3 protein: CASLPGSSNTGELFF
CDR3 DNA: TGTGCCAGCTTACCGGGGAGTTCGAACACCGGGGAGCTGTTTTTT

D gene: -
V gene: TRBV6-4
clone size: -
J gene: TRBJ1-1
CDR3 protein: CASSDSIGKAFF
CDR3 DNA: TGTGCCAGCAGTGACTCGATCGGGAAAGCTTTCTTT

D gene: TRBD2
V gene: TRBV7-3
clone size: -
J gene: TRBJ2-2
CDR3 protein: CASSWGLAGWGTGELFF
CDR3 DNA: TGTGCCAGCAGCTGGGGACTAGCGGGATGGGGTACCGGGGAGCTGTTTTTT

D gene: -
V gene: TRBV7-9
clone size: -
J gene: TRBJ2-3
CDR3 protein: CASSFGGSTDTQYF
CDR3 DNA: TGTGCCAGCAGCTTCGGCGGTAGCACAGATACGCAGTATTTT

D gene: -
V gene: TRBV7-8
clone size: -
J gene: TRBJ2-4
CDR3 protein: CASSPSRGRLSFKNIQYF
CDR3 DNA: TGTGCCAGCAGCCCCTCCCGAGGGAGATTATCTTTCAAAAACATTCAGTACTTC

D gene: -
V gene: TRBV28
clone size: -
J gene: TRBJ2-5
CDR3 protein: CASSSPRDTFPTQYF
CDR3 DNA: TGTGCCAGCAGTTCCCCTCGGGACACCTTCCCGACCCAGTACTTC

D gene: TRBD2
V gene: TRBV29-1
clone size: -
J gene: TRBJ2-3
CDR3 protein: CSVEGVREGLLYF
CDR3 DNA: TGCAGCGTTGAAGGAGTGCGGGAGGGCCTACTGTATTTT

D gene: TRBD2
V gene: TRBV7-9
clone size: -
J gene: TRBJ2-2
CDR3 protein: CASTNSGRVPRELFF
CDR3 DNA: TGTGCCAGCACCAATAGCGGGAGGGTTCCCCGGGAGCTGTTTTTT

D gene: TRBD1
V gene: TRBV28
clone size: -
J gene: TRBJ2-1
CDR3 protein: CASIEGAGSYNEQFF
CDR3 DNA: TGTGCCAGCATAGAGGGGGCGGGCTCCTACAATGAGCAGTTCTTC

D gene: TRBD2
V gene: TRBV6-4
clone size: -
J gene: TRBJ2-3
CDR3 protein: CATKPAGLHTDTQYF
CDR3 DNA: TGTGCCACCAAGCCAGCGGGACTCCACACAGATACGCAGTATTTT

D gene: TRBD1
V gene: TRBV30
clone size: -
J gene: TRBJ1-5
CDR3 protein: CAWSPPGTGGGNRPQHF
CDR3 DNA: TGTGCCTGGAGTCCTCCCGGGACAGGGGGTGGGAATCGGCCCCAGCATTTT

D gene: -
V gene: TRBV7-3
clone size: -
J gene: TRBJ1-1
CDR3 protein: CASSLSGLNTEAFF
CDR3 DNA: TGTGCCAGCAGCTTAAGCGGTCTGAACACTGAAGCTTTCTTT

D gene: -
V gene: TRBV7-2
clone size: -
J gene: TRBJ2-2
CDR3 protein: CASSLSARSAGELFF
CDR3 DNA: TGTGCCAGCAGCTTAAGTGCTAGGAGTGCCGGGGAGCTGTTTTTT

D gene: TRBD2
V gene: TRBV7-9
clone size: -
J gene: TRBJ2-5
CDR3 protein: CSSSFNREAQYF
CDR3 DNA: TGTTCCAGCAGTTTTAACCGGGAGGCCCAGTACTTC

D gene: TRBD2
V gene: TRBV4-1
clone size: -
J gene: TRBJ2-5
CDR3 protein: CASSQGLGAGEETQYF
CDR3 DNA: TGCGCCAGCAGCCAAGGGCTTGGAGCGGGAGAAGAGACCCAGTACTTC

D gene: -
V gene: TRBV13
clone size: once
J gene: TRBJ1-1
CDR3 protein: CASTMQGRNTEAFF
CDR3 DNA: TGTGCCAGTACAATGCAGGGGCGGAACACTGAAGCTTTCTTT

D gene: -
V gene: TRBV5-6
clone size: few
J gene: TRBJ1-4
CDR3 protein: CASSFAGSREKLFF
CDR3 DNA: TGTGCCAGCAGCTTCGCGGGGAGTCGGGAAAAACTGTTTTTT

D gene: -
V gene: TRBV6-6
clone size: -
J gene: TRBJ1-5
CDR3 protein: CASRGSGYGNQPQHF
CDR3 DNA: TGTGCCAGCAGGGGCTCGGGGTACGGCAATCAGCCCCAGCATTTT

D gene: TRBD1
V gene: TRBV2
clone size: few
J gene: TRBJ1-1
CDR3 protein: CASRLWTGNTEAFF
CDR3 DNA: TGTGCCAGCCGACTGTGGACAGGGAACACTGAAGCTTTCTTT